The present TCR beta chain was sequenced within a study of response to subunit inactivated influenza vaccine. Overall study findings and caveats: Each seasonal flu vaccination may recruit only limited new T cells, authors suggested.

Concerning this clonotype itself: Its antigen is undetermined.

TCRdb redid the calling of the RT-PCR reads with MiXCR, one entry per CDR3 protein. The sample holds 500,000 or so distinct CDR3 sequences; approximately 17% are singletons and the top ten take roughly 3%. This CDR3 comprises 14 residues. CDR1 LGHDT and CDR2 YNNKEL come from the germline V gene (reference sequence). The V gene end was trimmed by 6 bases and the J gene end by 5 bases; junction bases not matched to a gene: 4. The sample consisted of CD4+ T cells sorted from PBMCs, taken roughly 24 months after vaccination. V gene TRBV3-1 combines with J gene TRBJ2-1; TRBD2 aligns across 10 bases. The receptor was derived from a man between 50 and 70 years old who received an inactivated influenza vaccine. CDR3 nucleotide sequence: TGTGCCAGCAGAGAAGCGGGAGGGAACAATGAGCAGTTCTTC. Protein product: CASREAGGNNEQFF.